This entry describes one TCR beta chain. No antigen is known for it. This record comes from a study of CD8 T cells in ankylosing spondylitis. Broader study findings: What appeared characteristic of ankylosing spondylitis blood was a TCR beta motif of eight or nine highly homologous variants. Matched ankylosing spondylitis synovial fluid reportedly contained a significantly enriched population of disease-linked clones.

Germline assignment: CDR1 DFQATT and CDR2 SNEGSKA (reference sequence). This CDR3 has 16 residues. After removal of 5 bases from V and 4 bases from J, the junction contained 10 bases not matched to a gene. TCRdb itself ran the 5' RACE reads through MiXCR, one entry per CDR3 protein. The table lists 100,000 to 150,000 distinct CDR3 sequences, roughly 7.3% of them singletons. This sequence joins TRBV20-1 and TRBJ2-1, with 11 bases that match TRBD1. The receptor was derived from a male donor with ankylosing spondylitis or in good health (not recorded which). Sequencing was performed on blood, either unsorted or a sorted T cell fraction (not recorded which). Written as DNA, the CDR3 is TGCAGTGCTGCAGTTATAGGACAGGGGGCTTACAATGAGCAGTTCTTC. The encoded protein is CSAAVIGQGAYNEQFF.